Listed below are T cell receptor beta chains from one sample, sequenced in a study of T cells in Graves' hyperthyroidism and ophthalmopathy. TCRdb reanalysed the multiplex PCR reads using MiXCR and keeps one entry per CDR3 protein. This table has fewer than 500,000 distinct CDR3 sequences, approximately 15% appearing once. Material: blood. These TCRs come from a man younger than 30 with Graves' ophthalmopathy. Each CDR3 is given with its conserved first and last residue. A D gene is named only where the DNA matches it firmly. Where a row states a size, it is once, few, many or the class of an expanded clone; other rows omit it.

DNA | CDR3 | D | J | V | size
TGTGCCAGCAGCCTGGGGTTCTATAGCAATCAGCCCCAGCATTTT | CASSLGFYSNQPQHF | - | TRBJ1-5 | TRBV3-1 | many
TGTGCCAGCAGCGACCGTGGTTTTGTGCTAGCTAAGAACCAAGAGACCCAGTACTTC | CASSDRGFVLAKNQETQYF | - | TRBJ2-5 | TRBV11-1 | few
TGTGCCAGTAATACAGGGGTTACTCAGCCCCAGCATTTT | CASNTGVTQPQHF | TRBD1 | TRBJ1-5 | TRBV19 | -
TGTGCCAGCAGCTCCCAATTAGGGGGTGAGCAGTTCTTC | CASSSQLGGEQFF | - | TRBJ2-1 | TRBV6-1 | -
TGCAGTGCTAGGTCTAGCGTGCGCACAGATACGCAGTATTTT | CSARSSVRTDTQYF | - | TRBJ2-3 | TRBV20-1 | many
TGTGCCAGTAGTATAGGTCTCGAGGAGCAGTACTTC | CASSIGLEEQYF | - | TRBJ2-7 | TRBV19 | few
TGTGCCACCAAGGGAGGGGCGATCCTGAATCAGCCCCAGCATTTT | CATKGGAILNQPQHF | - | TRBJ1-5 | TRBV6-7 | -
TGTGCCAGCAGCCAAACCCTTTATAGCAATCAGCCCCAGCATTTT | CASSQTLYSNQPQHF | - | TRBJ1-5 | TRBV3-1 | many
TGTGCCAGCAGAAGGACAGCCACCTCCTACGAGCAGTACTTC | CASRRTATSYEQYF | - | TRBJ2-7 | TRBV6-1 | -
TGTGCCAGCAGCGGAAGGACTAGCGGGGGGGCACATGAGCAGTTCTTC | CASSGRTSGGAHEQFF | TRBD2 | TRBJ2-1 | TRBV2 | many
TGCAGTGCTAGAGGGAGATACAGGGGAAAGGTGTCTGGAAACACCATATATTTT | CSARGRYRGKVSGNTIYF | TRBD1 | TRBJ1-3 | TRBV20-1 | few
TGCGCCAGCAGCCCGGGACAGGCGACCGGATACGAGCAGTACTTC | CASSPGQATGYEQYF | TRBD1 | TRBJ2-7 | TRBV5-1 | many
TGTGCCAGCAGCATCCTAGATAATATCAGGGAGCTGTTTTTT | CASSILDNIRELFF | - | TRBJ2-2 | TRBV12-3/TRBV12-4 | few
TGTGCCGGCAGCTTAGAATGGCAGGGAAATTCACCCCTCCACTTT | CAGSLEWQGNSPLHF | - | TRBJ1-6 | TRBV7-8 | once
TGTGCCAGTAGTGGGGAAAACAATCCCTCGGACGAGCAGTACTTC | CASSGENNPSDEQYF | - | TRBJ2-7 | TRBV19 | -
TGCGCCAGCAGCTTGGGTGCAGGACAAGAGGAACTGTTTTTT | CASSLGAGQEELFF | - | TRBJ1-4 | TRBV5-1 | few
TGTGCCAGCAGCGTACTAGGGGGGAACTATGGCTACACCTTC | CASSVLGGNYGYTF | - | TRBJ1-2 | TRBV9 | many
TGTGCCAGCAGCTTAGGCCGGGCGGCGGGAGGGCCCTATGAGCAGTTCTTC | CASSLGRAAGGPYEQFF | TRBD2 | TRBJ2-1 | TRBV13 | few
TGTGCCAGCAGCCCGCTGACAGGGAGCTCCTACAATGAGCAGTTCTTC | CASSPLTGSSYNEQFF | TRBD1 | TRBJ2-1 | TRBV7-8 | -
TGTGCCAGCACTCCCTCTTCGGGAAGCTATGGCTACACCTTC | CASTPSSGSYGYTF | - | TRBJ1-2 | TRBV6-1 | many
TGTGCCAGTAGCGACCGCCCAAATTCACCCCTCCACTTT | CASSDRPNSPLHF | - | TRBJ1-6 | TRBV19 | -
TGTGCCAGCAGCTTAGCAATTCAGGGCACTGAAGCTTTCTTT | CASSLAIQGTEAFF | - | TRBJ1-1 | TRBV7-6 | many
TGTGCCAGCAGCTTGTCGCCAGACACTACTAACTATGGCTACACCTTC | CASSLSPDTTNYGYTF | - | TRBJ1-2 | TRBV5-5 | few
TGTGCCAACGCTGGGGGGGAGAATAAGAACGAGCAGTACTTC | CANAGGENKNEQYF | TRBD2 | TRBJ2-7 | TRBV6-1 | many
TGTGCCAGCAGCTTAAATGACAATGAGCAGTTCTTC | CASSLNDNEQFF | - | TRBJ2-1 | TRBV11-3 | many
TGTGCCAGCAGCTTGGGACAGGGCAGGGGCGAGCAGTACTTC | CASSLGQGRGEQYF | TRBD1 | TRBJ2-7 | TRBV5-1 | -
TGTGCCAGCAAACCCGGACAGGGGGCGATTTATGGCTACACCTTC | CASKPGQGAIYGYTF | TRBD1 | TRBJ1-2 | TRBV6-1 | many
TGTGCCAGCAGCTTAGCGTACAGGGGGGACGAGCAGTACTTC | CASSLAYRGDEQYF | TRBD1 | TRBJ2-7 | TRBV7-8 | many
TGTGCCAGCAGTCCTAGCACTATCGGTGAGCAGTTCTTC | CASSPSTIGEQFF | - | TRBJ2-1 | TRBV6-4 | -
TGTGCCACCATCGGTAGCGTGAGCGCAGATACGCAGTATTTT | CATIGSVSADTQYF | - | TRBJ2-3 | TRBV10-3 | -